This T cell receptor (beta chain) originates from a study of T cell responses to AZD1222 COVID-19 vaccine (dated by TCRdb to the early 2020s). For context, the study as a whole: AZD1222 recipients with second doses at about 4 weeks or about 12 weeks were pooled, because spike-specific TCR depth and breadth did not differ between schedules. Trial participants were enrolled by age into 18-55, 56-69 and 70-plus year subgroups, with 148, 28 and 57 TCR-sequenced participants respectively. A total of 233 trial participants underwent TCR sequencing, of whom 200 to 220 received two doses of AZD1222 and some 26 received two doses of the MenACWY control vaccine.

What this sample's time point label stands for: baseline before first vaccination. Vaccinee samples came from UK trials COV001 and COV002, including a single-blind randomized controlled phase 2/3 trial of AZD1222 (ChAdOx1 nCoV-19) in healthy adults. Trial participant PBMC samples were collected at day 0 and day 28 after the second dose for TCRbeta chain sequencing. As for this clone: Its antigen target is currently unknown. One base away there is no much larger clone; base qualities are not given.

The paper's findings and limits, for the study overall: CD4 TCRs associated with the vaccine covered the entire spike protein, and the dominant responses were in regions 160-218 and 743-854. In the small 56-69-year group, the increase in depth fell short of significance, most likely because of low power. Epitopes outside the regions mutated in the B.1.351 and B.1.1.7 variants were reportedly recognized by nearly half of the unique spike-specific TCRs. Participants were mostly white British and included more females than males, and it was suggested by the authors that clonal diversity may have been underestimated. No day 14 peak-response samples were available, so repertoires were characterized only after the peak T cell response. Conclusions about previously exposed vaccinees were limited because only a handful of AZD1222 recipients were SARS-CoV-2 seropositive at baseline. A significant rise in spike-specific TCR breadth and depth was observed after two AZD1222 doses relative to day 0 and relative to MenACWY recipients.

The CDR3 regions of human TCRbeta chains were subjected to immunosequencing. The published analysis was carried out like this. TCRs in the repertoires were matched against a reference library of SARS-CoV-2-specific TCRs that had been generated with the MIRA antigen-specificity platform. Breadth was defined as the fraction of unique TCRs that were SARS-CoV-2-associated. Depth was defined as the fraction of total T cells that were SARS-CoV-2-associated. Using the MIRA data, every spike-specific TCR was mapped to the spike region that the TCR reacted to and assigned to either a CD4 or a CD8 class. Log10-transformed breadth and depth values were compared by one-way ANOVA with Sidak's multiple comparisons tests. As stored in TCRdb, this immuneACCESS dataset retains in-frame rearrangements with V and J assigned. A fraction of the clones does not appear; measured against another copy, unresolved V genes explain less than half of the discrepancy, and the remainder lacks a known reason. That table gives V, J and clone size, and the DNA gave D and trimming. The sample table holds 150,000 or so clones, of which 85% to 90% were seen once. The top ten constitute 1.5% to 2% of the sample.

V is pruned by 3 bases and J by 2 bases, leaving 8 bases of the junction without a gene match. CDR3 length: 16 amino acids, cysteine to phenylalanine. The read is trimmed to its CDR3 DNA, 48 bases read in frame from base 1. The germline V gene specifies SGHVS as CDR1 and FNYEAQ as CDR2. The source of this sequence is an adult in good health. Recombination linked TRBV7-6 to TRBJ2-3; 7 junctional bases match TRBD2. Here the sequenced sample was peripheral blood, taken on day 0 of AZD1222 vaccination. The DNA sequence is TGTGCCAGCAGCTTCACAACCGGGACTACCACAGATACGCAGTATTTT. This encodes CASSFTTGTTTDTQYF.